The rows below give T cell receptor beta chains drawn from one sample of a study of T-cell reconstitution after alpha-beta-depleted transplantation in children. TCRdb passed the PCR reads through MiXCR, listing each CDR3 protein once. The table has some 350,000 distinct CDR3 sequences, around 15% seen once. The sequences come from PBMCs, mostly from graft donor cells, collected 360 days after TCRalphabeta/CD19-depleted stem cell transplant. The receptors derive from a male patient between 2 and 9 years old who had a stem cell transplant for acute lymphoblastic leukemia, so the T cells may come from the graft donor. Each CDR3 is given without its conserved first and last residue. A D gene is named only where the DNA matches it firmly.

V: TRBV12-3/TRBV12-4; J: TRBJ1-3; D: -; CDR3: ASQSKRSGNTIY
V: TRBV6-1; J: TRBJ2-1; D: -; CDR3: ASIASALHNEQF
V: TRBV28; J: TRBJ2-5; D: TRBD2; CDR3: ASSSGLAGNLGETQY
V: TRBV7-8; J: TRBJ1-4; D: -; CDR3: ASSSGFFYEKLF
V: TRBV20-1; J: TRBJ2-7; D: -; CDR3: SARATLDSRLRTPYEQY
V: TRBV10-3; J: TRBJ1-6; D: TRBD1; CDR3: AISPQGARFNSPLH
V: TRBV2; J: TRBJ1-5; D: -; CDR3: ASSDAGAAGNQPQH
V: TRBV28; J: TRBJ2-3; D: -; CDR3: ASSLWTLGTDTQY
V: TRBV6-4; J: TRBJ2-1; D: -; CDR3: ASSLSRASNEQF
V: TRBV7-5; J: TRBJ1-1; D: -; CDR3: ISVPEAGTANTEAF
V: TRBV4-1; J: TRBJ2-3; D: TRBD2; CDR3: ASSQDRMLAGGGDTQY
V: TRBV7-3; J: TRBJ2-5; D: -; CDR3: ASISKEETQY
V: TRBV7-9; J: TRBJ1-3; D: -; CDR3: ASSLVRVSGNTIY
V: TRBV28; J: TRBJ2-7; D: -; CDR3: ASSSIGEFYEQY
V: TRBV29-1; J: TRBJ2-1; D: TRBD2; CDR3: SVDESSGSNEQF
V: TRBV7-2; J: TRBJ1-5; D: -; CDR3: ASSARALGIQPQH
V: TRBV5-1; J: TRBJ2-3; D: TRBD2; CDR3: ASSLDSGSTDTQY
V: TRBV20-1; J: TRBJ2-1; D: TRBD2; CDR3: SALGLAGGGAYNEQF
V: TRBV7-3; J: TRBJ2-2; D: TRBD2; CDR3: ASSSIAGVGTGELF
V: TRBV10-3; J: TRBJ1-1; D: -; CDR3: AIRETGHTEAF
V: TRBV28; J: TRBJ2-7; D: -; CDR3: ASSFGDGSYEQY
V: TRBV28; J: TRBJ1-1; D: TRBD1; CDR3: ASSFRGGLLGKAF
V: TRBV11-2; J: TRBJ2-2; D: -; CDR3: ASSSPNPGELF
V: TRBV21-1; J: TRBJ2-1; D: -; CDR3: ASSKVQGNNEQF
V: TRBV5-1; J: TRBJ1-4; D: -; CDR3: ASSFWGTNEKLF
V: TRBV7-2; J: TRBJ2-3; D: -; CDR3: ASTHRTDTQY
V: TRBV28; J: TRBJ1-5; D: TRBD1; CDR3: ASSPWTGKGNQPQH
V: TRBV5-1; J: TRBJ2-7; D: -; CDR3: ASSQSWAKTVPYEQY
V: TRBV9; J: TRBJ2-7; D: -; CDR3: ASSVGRGGSYEQY